Shown below are 19 T cell receptor beta chains from a single sample sequenced in a study of response to subunit inactivated influenza vaccine. TCRdb independently ran MiXCR on the RT-PCR reads; one entry per CDR3 protein. The sample consists of hundreds of thousands of distinct CDR3 sequences, about 8% of them appearing once. This specimen was PBMCs from blood, taken less than 25 months after vaccination. The receptors come from a man aged 50 to 75 who received an inactivated influenza vaccine.

The J gene is TRBJ1-4, the V gene TRBV11-2, with TRBD1 as a possible D gene (5 bases). CDR3 length: 18 amino acids. The V and J ends lost 1 base and 2 bases respectively, with 17 bases between them. CDR1 is SGHAT and CDR2 is FQNNGV in the germline V gene. CDR3 region: CASSLGPGGGSTNEKLFF. In DNA form, the CDR3 reads TGTGCCAGCAGCTTAGGTCCGGGGGGGGGATCGACTAATGAAAAACTGTTTTTT.

This clonotype came up a few times. The chain has TRBV5-1 and TRBJ1-1, with 8 bases that match TRBD1. The CDR3 covers 14 residues. Germline V CDR1 and CDR2: SGHRS, YFSETQ. After removal of 4 bases from V and 5 bases from J, the junction contained 7 bases not matched to a gene. The CDR3: CASSTDRVETEAFF. Here the CDR3 DNA reads TGCGCCAGCAGCACGGACAGGGTCGAGACTGAAGCTTTCTTT.

Many counts were recorded for this clonotype. The V and J genes are TRBV20-1 and TRBJ1-1, with D possibly being TRBD1 (6 bases). This CDR3 has 12 amino acids. The germline V gene encodes CDR1 DFQATT and CDR2 SNEGSKA (reference sequence). The CDR3 spells CSEIQGGTEAFF. As DNA, the CDR3 is TGCAGCGAGATACAAGGGGGAACTGAAGCTTTCTTT.

This clonotype occurred many times. This chain links TRBV28 with TRBJ1-1, with D possibly TRBD1 on 5 matching bases. The CDR3 is made up of 14 amino acids. With 6 bases removed from V and 7 bases from J, the gap between germline ends came to 18 bases. Germline V gene sequence: CDR1 MDHEN, CDR2 SYDVKM. CDR3 nucleotide sequence: TGTGCCAGCAGACCGCCGGGAGGGGCGGGTGAAGCTTTCTTT. Its protein product is CASRPPGGAGEAFF.

This clonotype was seen at least ten times. This sequence joins TRBV5-1 and TRBJ2-7; 7 bases align to TRBD2. After removal of 1 base from V and 3 bases from J, the junction contained 7 bases not matched to a gene. CDR3 length equals 15 residues. Germline CDR1 is SGHRS and CDR2 is YFSETQ. Here the CDR3 DNA reads TGCGCCAGCAGCTTGAACGCGGGAGAACTCTACGAGCAGTACTTC. It translates to CASSLNAGELYEQYF.

This clonotype was detected only a few times. The chain carries TRBV7-3 and TRBJ2-1; 15 nucleotides align to TRBD2. This CDR3 spans 17 amino acids. Unmatched junction bases numbered 9, after V lost 5 bases and J lost 7 bases. CDR1 and CDR2 (germline): SGHTA, FQGTGA. Written as DNA, the CDR3 is TGTGCCAGCAGCGTAGGGACTAGCGGGAGGTTTGGAAATGAGCAGTTCTTC. It codes for CASSVGTSGRFGNEQFF.

This clonotype has more than one count but fewer than ten. The V gene is TRBV3-1, the J gene TRBJ2-5; D is unresolved. The CDR3 has 18 residues. Germline V gives CDR1 LGHDT, CDR2 YNNKEL (reference sequence). V was cut by 4 bases and J by 1 base, with 22 bases left in between. The CDR3 spells CASSRRIGNPAAQETQYF. CDR3 in DNA: TGTGCCAGCAGCCGGCGTATAGGGAACCCTGCTGCCCAAGAGACCCAGTACTTC.

V is TRBV6-5 and J is TRBJ1-6, with D unclear. Trimming stripped 0 bases from V and 0 bases from J, with 12 bases between. The CDR3 is 18 residues long. Germline CDR1 reads MNHEY; CDR2 reads SVGAGI. The CDR3, as DNA: TGTGCCAGCAGTTACTCGCTAAGCTTGAGCTCCTATAATTCACCCCTCCACTTT. Translating gives CASSYSLSLSSYNSPLHF.

Ten or more counts support this clonotype. This chain joins TRBV7-9 and TRBJ2-5, with 9 bases aligning to TRBD2. The CDR3 has 15 amino acids. From germline, CDR1 is SEHNR and CDR2 FQNEAQ (reference sequence). Trimming removed 1 base from V and 5 bases from J; junction bases left unmatched: 5. CDR3 sequence: CASSLDGTSWETQYF. The CDR3 coding sequence is TGTGCCAGCAGCTTAGACGGGACTAGCTGGGAGACCCAGTACTTC. The whole variable domain, filled in from reference TRBV7-9 and TRBJ2-5, reads DTGVSQNPRHKITKRGQNVTFRCDPISEHNRLYWYRQTLGQGPEFLTYFQNEAQLEKSRLLSDRFSAERPKGSFSTLEIQRTEQGDSAMYLCASSLDGTSWETQYFGPGTRLLVL.

This clonotype was seen more than once but under ten times. The chain carries TRBV4-3 and TRBJ2-7; D is unclear. This CDR3 contains 15 residues. CDR1 LGHNA and CDR2 YSLEER come from the germline V gene. Trimming took 1 base from V and 2 from J, leaving 12 bases between them. The CDR3 is CASSQGAEVTYEQYF. CDR3 nucleotides: TGCGCCAGCAGCCAAGGGGCAGAAGTCACCTACGAGCAGTACTTC.

The gene calls are TRBV19 and TRBJ2-1, with D perhaps matching TRBD1 (6 bases). The V and J ends lost 1 base and 9 bases respectively, with 13 bases between them. The CDR3 loop spans 14 amino acids. CDR1 and CDR2 from the germline V gene are LNHDA and SQIVND (reference sequence). CDR3 in amino acids: CASSIGGLAGEQFF. In DNA, the CDR3 is TGTGCCAGTAGTATAGGGGGGCTAGCCGGTGAGCAGTTCTTC.

This clonotype was found a few times. The chain joins TRBV11-2 to TRBJ1-4; the D is unclear. There are 13 residues in the CDR3. CDR1 and CDR2 (germline): SGHAT, FQNNGV. The ends were cut back, 4 bases at V and 4 bases at J, with 7 bases in the middle. This chain's CDR3 is CASSSVINEKLFF. In DNA form, the CDR3 reads TGTGCCAGCAGCTCGGTAATTAATGAAAAACTGTTTTTT.

V gene TRBV24-1 combines with J gene TRBJ2-1, with TRBD1 identical over 7 bases. The germline V gene has CDR1 KGHDR and CDR2 SFDVKD. The J segment lost 0 bases and the V segment lost 5 bases, leaving 6 bases of the junction unmatched. The CDR3 sequence is 16 residues long. The CDR3 sequence is CATSGMTGSSYNEQFF. The DNA for the CDR3 is TGTGCCACCAGTGGAATGACAGGGAGCTCCTACAATGAGCAGTTCTTC.

The genes are TRBV20-1 and TRBJ2-1; 10 nucleotides match TRBD1. After removal of 5 bases from V and 0 bases from J, the junction contained 10 bases not matched to a gene. Per the germline V gene, CDR1 is DFQATT and CDR2 is SNEGSKA (reference sequence). The CDR3 extends over 17 amino acids. DNA for the CDR3: TGCAGTGCTTTTCAGGGGGACAGGGGCTTCTCCTACAATGAGCAGTTCTTC. It is translated as CSAFQGDRGFSYNEQFF.

This clonotype was detected many times. The rearrangement uses TRBV5-8 and TRBJ2-4; 7 nucleotides line up with TRBD1. Looked up from germline, CDR1 is SGHTS and CDR2 is YDEGEE. V lost 4 bases to trimming and J lost 9 bases; unmatched junction nucleotides: 10. This CDR3 is built from 14 residues. The CDR3 bases are TGTGCCAGCAGCCAAAAGACAGGGTGGATCATTCAGTACTTC. Translating gives CASSQKTGWIIQYF.

This clonotype appeared a few times. The rearrangement joins TRBV7-9 to TRBJ2-5; 7 bases agree with TRBD2. Looked up from germline, CDR1 is SEHNR and CDR2 is FQNEAQ (reference sequence). With V trimmed by 6 bases and J by 4 bases, 8 bases remained unmatched. This CDR3 spans 14 amino acids. CDR3 amino acids: CASSPTSETETQYF. DNA of the CDR3: TGTGCCAGCAGTCCTACTAGCGAGACAGAGACCCAGTACTTC.

Turning to this clonotype: A read error may produce the germline difference seen at one junction end. The genes are TRBV19 and TRBJ1-3; D is perhaps TRBD1 (5 bases). This CDR3 is built from 13 residues. The germline CDR1 and CDR2 sequences are LNHDA and SQIVND (reference sequence). CDR3 in amino acids: CASAWDAGDTIYF. CDR3 in DNA: TGTGCCAGTGCGTGGGACGCTGGAGACACCATATATTTT. Full variable domain (rest looked up from reference TRBV19 and TRBJ1-3): DGGITQSPKYLFRKEGQNVTLSCEQNLNHDAMYWYRQDPGQGLRLIYYSQIVNDFQKGDIAEGYSVSREKKESFPLTVTSAQKNPTAFYLCASAWDAGDTIYFGEGSWLTVV.

This clonotype was observed a single time. V and J are TRBV7-8 and TRBJ2-1, with D unclear. Germline V gene sequence: CDR1 SGHVS, CDR2 FQNEAQ. Trimming removed 5 bases from V and 16 bases from J, with 6 bases in between. The CDR3 has 8 residues. CDR3 DNA: TGTGCCAGCAGCGGTCCATTCTTC. It translates to CASSGPFF. The complete variable domain, with remaining parts taken from reference TRBV7-8 and TRBJ2-1, reads GAGVSQSPRYKVAKRGQDVALRCDPISGHVSLFWYQQALGQGPEFLTYFQNEAQLDKSGLPSDRFFAERPEGSVSTLKIQRTQQEDSAVYLCASSGPFFGPGTRLTVL.

This clonotype was seen repeatedly, ten times or more. This chain connects TRBV11-2 to TRBJ1-3, with D maybe TRBD1 (6 bases). Deletions cut 6 bases from V and 0 bases from J, with 21 bases between. Germline V gene data show CDR1 as SGHAT and CDR2 as FQNNGV. This CDR3 is built from 18 residues. The CDR3 is CASSLGHRGASSGNTIYF. Written as DNA, the CDR3 is TGTGCCAGCAGTCTTGGACATAGGGGGGCGAGCTCTGGAAACACCATATATTTT.